The 22 T cell receptor beta chains below come from one sample, sequenced in a study of blood T cell repertoires in COVID-19 (dated by TCRdb to about 2020). The method behind the library was the immunoSEQ multiplex PCR assay. TCRdb carries this immuneACCESS record with in-frame sequences only. Its versions omit some clonotypes, under half of them owing to an unresolved V gene in the studies checked, with the rest unexplained. The sample has roughly 670,000 clones on record, more than 80% of them singletons. The ten largest clones add up to over 0.2% of the sample. The source material was peripheral blood. The receptors originated from a young woman with acute or convalescent COVID-19.

The chain couples TRBV24-1 to TRBJ1-2, with a tentative D call TRBD1 (6 bases). V lost 6 bases to trimming and J lost 5 bases, with 12 bases between them. Germline V lookup: CDR1 KGHDR, CDR2 SFDVKD. There are 13 residues in the CDR3. CDR3 sequence (DNA): TGTGCCACCAGTACCGGGACACCTTATGGCTACACCTTC. Translating it yields CATSTGTPYGYTF.

The V and J genes are TRBV7-3 and TRBJ1-1; D is perhaps TRBD1 (6 bases). The CDR3 spans 13 residues. Germline assignment: CDR1 SGHTA and CDR2 FQGTGA. Trimming removed 4 bases from V and 4 bases from J, with 10 bases in between. CDR3 region: CASSSRGRTEAFF. In DNA form, the CDR3 reads TGTGCCAGCAGCTCGCGGGGGCGCACTGAAGCTTTCTTT.

The CDR3, as DNA: TGTGCCATCAGCTCCTCGGGGGGCGGCAATCAGCCCCAGCATTTT. The encoded protein is CAISSSGGGNQPQHF. The genes are TRBV10-3 and TRBJ1-5; D may be TRBD1 (6 bases). CDR1 is ENHRY, CDR2 SYGVKD, per germline. The CDR3 sequence is 15 residues long. The V end was cut by 6 bases, the J end by 2 bases, with 14 bases between.

This sequence joins TRBV7-8 and TRBJ2-1; a weak D match, TRBD2 (6 bases). The CDR3 has 14 amino acids. CDR1 and CDR2 (germline): SGHVS, FQNEAQ. Trimming removed 7 bases at V and 8 bases at J, with 18 bases between. CDR3 in DNA: TGTGCCAGCAACTTTAAGCGGGCTGGGGATGAGCAGTTCTTC. It translates to CASNFKRAGDEQFF.

The V gene is TRBV7-9, the J gene TRBJ1-1; D remains unclear. The CDR3 has 13 amino acids. Germline lookup yields CDR1 SEHNR and CDR2 FQNEAQ (reference sequence). With 3 bases removed from V and 4 bases from J, the gap between germline ends came to 9 bases. CDR3 in amino acids: CASSLEVSTEAFF. The CDR3, as DNA: TGTGCCAGCAGCTTGGAGGTCAGCACTGAAGCTTTCTTT.

The chain has TRBV9 and TRBJ2-7, with 8 bases aligning to TRBD1. The CDR3 sequence is 13 residues long. CDR1 SGDLS and CDR2 YYNGEE come from the germline V gene. Losses at the gene ends were 8 bases for V and 5 bases for J; bases not matched to a gene: 9. The CDR3 DNA follows: TGTGCCAGTAGCAGGCAGGGGGCCCACGAGCAGTACTTC. As protein: CASSRQGAHEQYF.

The genes are TRBV5-5 and TRBJ1-3; the D gene is possibly TRBD1 (5 bases). The length of the CDR3 is 17 residues. The V and J ends lost 6 bases and 0 bases respectively, with 19 bases between them. CDR1 SGHKS and CDR2 YYEKEE come from the germline V gene (reference sequence). The CDR3 nucleotides read TGTGCCAGCACTCCCGCTCCCGACAGTTTCTCTGGAAACACCATATATTTT. Translating it yields CASTPAPDSFSGNTIYF. Drawing the rest from reference TRBV5-5 and TRBJ1-3, the complete variable domain is DAGVTQSPTHLIKTRGQQVTLRCSPISGHKSVSWYQQVLGQGPQFIFQYYEKEERGRGNFPDRFSARQFPNYSSELNVNALLLGDSALYLCASTPAPDSFSGNTIYFGEGSWLTVV.

CDR3 DNA: TGTGCCAGCAGCTTAGACAGTACCTATGGCTACACCTTC. It encodes CASSLDSTYGYTF. The rearrangement links TRBV5-4 to TRBJ1-2; tentatively, D is TRBD1 (5 bases). The length of the CDR3 is 13 residues. The V gene lost 2 bases and the J gene lost 4 bases, with 9 bases spanning the gap. Germline CDR1 SGHNT, CDR2 YYREEE (reference sequence). Together with reference TRBV5-4 and TRBJ1-2, the CDR3 gives the full variable domain: ETGVTQSPTHLIKTRGQQVTLRCSSQSGHNTVSWYQQALGQGPQFIFQYYREEENGRGNFPPRFSGLQFPNYSSELNVNALELDDSALYLCASSLDSTYGYTFGSGTRLTVV.

In its sample, this clone was seen once. This rearrangement joins TRBV11-2 to TRBJ2-1; weak D call: TRBD1 (5 bases). The CDR3 length is 14 residues. CDR1 and CDR2 (germline): SGHAT, FQNNGV. Trimming removed 1 base at V and 7 bases at J, with 11 bases between. CDR3 sequence reads: CASSLVDRRNEQFF. Here the CDR3 DNA reads TGTGCCAGCAGCTTAGTCGACAGAAGGAATGAGCAGTTCTTC.

This sequence joins TRBV7-9 and TRBJ2-7, with TRBD1 identical over 8 bases. This CDR3 comprises 15 residues. The germline V gene encodes CDR1 SEHNR and CDR2 FQNEAQ (reference sequence). V dropped 3 bases and J dropped 2; count of bases not matched to a gene: 6. CDR3 DNA sequence: TGTGCCAGCAGCTTCCGGACAGGGTCTACCTACGAGCAGTACTTC. Protein sequence: CASSFRTGSTYEQYF.

The chain is built from TRBV11-2 and TRBJ1-1; 8 bases are shared with TRBD1. CDR3 length: 13 residues. Trimming removed 6 bases from V and 5 bases from J; junction bases left unmatched: 5. CDR1 is SGHAT, CDR2 FQNNGV, per germline. CDR3 coding DNA: TGTGCCAGCAGAAGGACAGGGACGACTGAAGCTTTCTTT. It is translated as CASRRTGTTEAFF.

The J gene is TRBJ1-2, the V gene TRBV5-4; D call uncertain. The V end lost 0 bases, the J end lost 3 bases, and 9 bases lay between the germline ends. This CDR3 has 14 amino acids. The germline V gene encodes CDR1 SGHNT and CDR2 YYREEE (reference sequence). CDR3 sequence: CASSLGRIDYGYTF. CDR3 sequence (DNA): TGTGCCAGCAGCTTGGGCAGGATTGACTATGGCTACACCTTC.

The chain is built from TRBV25-1 and TRBJ1-1, with a possible D match to TRBD1 (6 bases). Trimming removed 4 bases at V and 1 base at J, with 10 bases between. The V gene's germline CDR1 is MGHDK and CDR2 SYGVNS. This CDR3 has 14 amino acids. The CDR3 DNA sequence: TGTGCCAGCAGTGTCGGGACAAGGAACACTGAAGCTTTCTTT. It codes for CASSVGTRNTEAFF.

This rearrangement joins TRBV5-6 to TRBJ1-2; D call uncertain. Germline CDR1 SGHDT, CDR2 YYEEEE. CDR3 size: 13 residues. The V end was cut by 0 bases, the J end by 5 bases, with 8 bases between. The CDR3 DNA reads TGTGCCAGCAGCTTGGCGGGGATTTATGGCTACACCTTC. It yields the protein CASSLAGIYGYTF.

The CDR3 region has the DNA TGTGCCAGCAGCTCTAGGACAGGGGATTATGGCTACACCTTC. Translating it yields CASSSRTGDYGYTF. The J gene is TRBJ1-2, the V gene TRBV5-6; 9 positions agree with TRBD1. The CDR3 spans 14 residues. Germline loops: CDR1 SGHDT, CDR2 YYEEEE. V gave up 3 bases and J gave up 5 bases; unmatched junction bases: 5.

The chain couples TRBV5-4 to TRBJ2-7, with D perhaps matching TRBD2 (6 bases). This CDR3 comprises 14 residues. V dropped 3 bases and J dropped 4 bases, with 14 bases sitting between them. Looked up from germline, CDR1 is SGHNT and CDR2 is YYREEE (reference sequence). The CDR3 loop is CASSSQDYPYEQYF. The DNA for the CDR3 is TGTGCCAGCAGCTCACAGGACTACCCGTACGAGCAGTACTTC.

V is TRBV6-5 and J is TRBJ1-6; 8 bases map to TRBD1. Unmatched junction bases numbered 5, after V lost 2 bases and J lost 8 bases. The germline CDR1 and CDR2 sequences are MNHEY and SVGAGI. The CDR3 consists of 15 residues. Written as DNA, the CDR3 is TGTGCCAGCAGTTACGTCGGACAGGGCGATTCACCCCTCCACTTT. Residues: CASSYVGQGDSPLHF.

The V and J genes are TRBV2 and TRBJ2-3, with 13 nucleotides matching TRBD2. There are 15 residues in the CDR3. From germline, CDR1 is SNHLY and CDR2 FYNNEI. The V segment lost 3 bases and the J segment 7 bases; nucleotides outside the gene matches: 4. The CDR3 DNA sequence: TGTGCCAGCAGTGACACTAGCGGGGGGGGCCATACGCAGTATTTT. Amino acid sequence: CASSDTSGGGHTQYF.

This clone occurred once. The rearrangement joins TRBV4-3 to TRBJ1-2; 8 bases are shared with TRBD1. The V gene end was trimmed by 4 bases and the J gene end by 8 bases; junction bases not matched to a gene: 9. In germline, CDR1 is LGHNA, CDR2 YSLEER. This CDR3 has 14 amino acids. In DNA, the CDR3 is TGCGCCAGCAGCCCCCCGGACAGGGTCGGGGGCTACACCTTC. This encodes CASSPPDRVGGYTF.

The chain couples TRBV7-9 to TRBJ2-1, with unresolved D. Trimming stripped 1 base from V and 9 bases from J, with 10 bases between. The CDR3 extends over 13 amino acids. Germline V gene data show CDR1 as SEHNR and CDR2 as FQNEAQ (reference sequence). The CDR3 loop reads CASSLGAMGEQFF. The CDR3 DNA follows: TGTGCCAGCAGCTTAGGGGCCATGGGTGAGCAGTTCTTC.

This sequence joins TRBV7-2 and TRBJ2-7; 8 nucleotides align to TRBD1. The CDR3 extends over 15 amino acids. Trimming at V came to 1 base and at J to 4 bases, leaving 6 bases not matched to a gene. Germline V gives CDR1 SGHTA, CDR2 FQGNSA. CDR3 coding DNA: TGTGCCAGCAGCTTAGTTCAGGGGGCAAGGTACGAGCAGTACTTC. Its protein product is CASSLVQGARYEQYF.

V usage is TRBV11-2 and J usage is TRBJ1-1; D is possibly TRBD1 (5 bases). The germline V gene encodes CDR1 SGHAT and CDR2 FQNNGV. The CDR3 has 15 residues. With 3 bases removed from V and 4 bases from J, the gap between germline ends came to 15 bases. As DNA, the CDR3 is TGTGCCAGCAGCTTTATCAGGGTGTTTAGCACTGAAGCTTTCTTT. It yields the protein CASSFIRVFSTEAFF.